This paragraph reports one T cell receptor (beta chain). The antigen is unknown. The sample originates from a study of response to subunit inactivated influenza vaccine. Regarding the study as a whole: New T cells are recruited in small numbers by each seasonal influenza vaccination, according to the authors' suggestion.

MiXCR, applied by TCRdb to the RT-PCR reads, yields one record per CDR3 protein. The sample lists about 650,000 distinct CDR3 sequences, 15% to 17% occurring once. V gave up 7 bases and J gave up 7 bases, with 11 bases separating them. CDR3 length: 11 residues. The clonotype comes from a man in his fifties or sixties who received an inactivated influenza vaccine. This chain joins TRBV12-3 or TRBV12-4 and TRBJ2-7; no reliable D call. The material sequenced was PBMCs from blood, taken about 12 days after vaccination. The CDR3 region has the DNA TGTGCCAGCACCACTGGTGGGGAGCAGTACTTC. This sequence encodes CASTTGGEQYF.